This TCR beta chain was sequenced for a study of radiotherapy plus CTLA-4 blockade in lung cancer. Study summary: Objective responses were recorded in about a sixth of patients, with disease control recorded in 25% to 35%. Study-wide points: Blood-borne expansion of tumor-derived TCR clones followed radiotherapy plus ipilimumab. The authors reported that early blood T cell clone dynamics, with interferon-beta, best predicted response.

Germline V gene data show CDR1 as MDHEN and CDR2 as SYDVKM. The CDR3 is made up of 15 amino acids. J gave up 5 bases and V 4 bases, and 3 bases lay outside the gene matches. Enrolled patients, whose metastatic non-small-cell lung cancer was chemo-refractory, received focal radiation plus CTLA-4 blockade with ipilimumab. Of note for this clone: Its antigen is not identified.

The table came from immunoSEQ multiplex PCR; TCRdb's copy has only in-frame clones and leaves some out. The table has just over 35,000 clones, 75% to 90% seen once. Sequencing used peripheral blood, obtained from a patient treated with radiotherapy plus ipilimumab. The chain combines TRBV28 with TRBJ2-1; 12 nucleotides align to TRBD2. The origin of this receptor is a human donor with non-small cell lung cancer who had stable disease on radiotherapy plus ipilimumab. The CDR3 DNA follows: TGTGCCAGCAGTTCGGGACTAGCGGGTAACAATGAGCAGTTCTTC. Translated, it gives CASSSGLAGNNEQFF.